These 29 T cell receptor beta chains were all obtained from the same sample, sequenced in a study of blood T cell repertoires in COVID-19. Sequencing used immunoSEQ multiplex PCR; TCRdb keeps in-frame clones, though not all of them. The table has 100,000 to 120,000 clones, 60% to 80% seen once. The sample consisted of peripheral blood. Every receptor here comes from a woman of 80 years or more with active or convalescent COVID-19.

The V call is TRBV18, the J call TRBJ1-1, with D perhaps TRBD1 (6 bases). V was shortened by 2 bases and J by 4 bases, with 14 bases between the two germline ends. The CDR3 sequence is 15 residues long. Germline V gene lookup returns CDR1 KGHSH and CDR2 LQKENI. CDR3 loop: CASSPGRGSGTEAFF. CDR3 nucleotides: TGTGCCAGCTCACCAGGCAGGGGCAGTGGCACTGAAGCTTTCTTT.

The chain is built from TRBV7-9 and TRBJ1-5; a weak D match, TRBD1 (5 bases). Deletions cut 1 base from V and 5 bases from J, with 24 bases between. Per the germline V gene, CDR1 is SEHNR and CDR2 is FQNEAQ (reference sequence). The CDR3 sequence is 19 residues long. CDR3 amino acids: CASSLDFSWGRNSYQPQHF. CDR3 in DNA: TGTGCCAGCAGCTTAGATTTTAGCTGGGGGAGGAATTCGTATCAGCCCCAGCATTTT. Full variable domain (missing parts from reference TRBV7-9 and TRBJ1-5): DTGVSQNPRHKITKRGQNVTFRCDPISEHNRLYWYRQTLGQGPEFLTYFQNEAQLEKSRLLSDRFSAERPKGSFSTLEIQRTEQGDSAMYLCASSLDFSWGRNSYQPQHFGDGTRLSIL.

The rearrangement joins TRBV3-1 (or the pseudogene TRBV3-2) to TRBJ1-2; D not certain. Germline CDR1 LGHDT, CDR2 YNNKEL (reference sequence). V lost 0 bases and J lost 4, with 15 bases in between. This CDR3 is 16 amino acids long. CDR3: CASSQDVQTPFYGYTF. The CDR3 DNA reads as TGTGCCAGCAGCCAAGATGTCCAGACTCCTTTCTATGGCTACACCTTC.

The CDR3 DNA reads as TGCAGTGCTGGTGGGGGCAGGGGAGACTATGGCTACACCTTC. This translates into CSAGGGRGDYGYTF. V is TRBV20-1 and J is TRBJ1-2; tentative D call: TRBD1 (6 bases). This CDR3 comprises 14 residues. CDR1 DFQATT and CDR2 SNEGSKA come from the germline V gene (reference sequence). Trimming removed 5 bases at V and 3 bases at J, with 16 bases between.

The genes are TRBV27 and TRBJ1-5; 7 bases agree with TRBD1. Germline trimming cut 4 bases from V and 2 bases from J; bases unmatched to any gene: 2. The CDR3 totals 14 residues. The germline V gene has CDR1 MNHEY and CDR2 SMNVEV (reference sequence). The CDR3 DNA reads TGTGCCAGCAGTTCCGGACAGGGCAATCAGCCCCAGCATTTT. Its protein is CASSSGQGNQPQHF.

The sample holds one count of this clone. This rearrangement joins TRBV18 to TRBJ2-1; 13 bases map to TRBD2. Germline trimming cut 2 bases from V and 3 bases from J; bases unmatched to any gene: 7. The CDR3 sequence is 18 residues long. CDR1 and CDR2 (germline): KGHSH, LQKENI. This chain's CDR3 is CASSPGLAGVDYYNEQFF. DNA for the CDR3: TGTGCCAGCTCACCAGGACTAGCGGGAGTCGACTACTACAATGAGCAGTTCTTC.

This chain links TRBV6-5 with TRBJ1-2; 7 nucleotides agree with TRBD1. V trimming: 2 bases; J trimming: 1 base; junction bases outside the gene matches: 7. This CDR3 is built from 16 residues. CDR1 and CDR2 from the germline V gene are MNHEY and SVGAGI. This chain's CDR3 is CASSYVPGTDNYGYTF. For the CDR3, the DNA is TGTGCCAGCAGTTACGTTCCCGGGACAGATAACTATGGCTACACCTTC.

CDR3 nucleotides: TGTGCCAGCAGCTTAGGCCGGGACAGGGGACCCGAGACCCAGTACTTC. Translating gives CASSLGRDRGPETQYF. The chain uses TRBV11-2 and TRBJ2-5, with TRBD1 matching 10 bases. CDR1 and CDR2 from the germline V gene are SGHAT and FQNNGV. V was clipped by 1 base and J by 5 bases; unmatched bases: 7. The CDR3 is made up of 16 amino acids.

V usage is TRBV2 and J usage is TRBJ2-3; 12 bases align to TRBD2. This CDR3 contains 18 residues. Trimming took 7 bases from V and 1 from J; bases not matched to a gene: 12. Per germline, CDR1 SNHLY and CDR2 FYNNEI. The CDR3 nucleotides read TGTGCCAGCAATGGTAGGCTAGCGGGAGGGCCAGGCACAGATACGCAGTATTTT. This codes for CASNGRLAGGPGTDTQYF. The full variable domain, in which reference TRBV2 and TRBJ2-3 provide the parts outside the CDR3, is EPEVTQTPSHQVTQMGQEVILRCVPISNHLYFYWYRQILGQKVEFLVSFYNNEISEKSEIFDDQFSVERPDGSNFTLKIRSTKLEDSAMYFCASNGRLAGGPGTDTQYFGPGTRLTVL.

The count of this clone is one. This chain joins TRBV19 and TRBJ1-5; D might be TRBD1 (5 bases). The CDR3 runs to 16 residues. Germline lookup yields CDR1 LNHDA and CDR2 SQIVND (reference sequence). V was clipped by 4 bases and J by 7 bases, with 20 bases between them. In nucleotides, the CDR3 is TGTGCCAGTAGTAATAACGGAGGGGTTGCGCACCAGCCCCAGCATTTT. Its protein is CASSNNGGVAHQPQHF.

This clone was detected only a few times. This chain connects TRBV5-1 to TRBJ2-1; TRBD2 matches 7 bases. V gave up 7 bases and J gave up 9 bases; unmatched junction bases: 16. The CDR3 length is 15 residues. Germline CDR1 reads SGHRS; CDR2 reads YFSETQ. CDR3 residues: CASPWREPLRPEQFF. The CDR3 DNA follows: TGCGCCAGCCCCTGGCGGGAGCCGCTCCGACCTGAGCAGTTCTTC.

This chain uses TRBV11-2 with TRBJ2-3, with a tentative D call TRBD2 (6 bases). The CDR3 has 15 amino acids. V gave up 4 bases and J gave up 2 bases, with 13 bases separating them. Germline CDR1 SGHAT, CDR2 FQNNGV. CDR3 bases: TGTGCCAGCAGCTGGAGCTCGGGAGACACAGATACGCAGTATTTT. Its translation is CASSWSSGDTDTQYF. The full variable domain, with the rest looked up from reference TRBV11-2 and TRBJ2-3, is EAGVAQSPRYKIIEKRQSVAFWCNPISGHATLYWYQQILGQGPKLLIQFQNNGVVDDSQLPKDRFSAERLKGVDSTLKIQPAKLEDSAVYLCASSWSSGDTDTQYFGPGTRLTVL.

The chain joins TRBV5-1 to TRBJ1-1; TRBD1 aligns across 7 bases. The CDR3 has 13 amino acids. J lost 3 bases, V lost 2 bases, and 1 base had no gene match. Per germline, CDR1 SGHRS and CDR2 YFSETQ. The CDR3 bases are TGCGCCAGCAGCTTTCAGGGGGACACTGAAGCTTTCTTT. It yields the protein CASSFQGDTEAFF.

The gene calls are TRBV30 and TRBJ2-7, with no clear D. Germline V gives CDR1 GTSNPN, CDR2 SVGIG (reference sequence). The CDR3 spans 13 residues. V dropped 2 bases and J dropped 0 bases, with 8 bases sitting between them. The CDR3 DNA is TGTGCCTGGAGTCACGGCGGCTCCTACGAGCAGTACTTC. Translated, it gives CAWSHGGSYEQYF. The complete variable domain, with remaining parts taken from reference TRBV30 and TRBJ2-7, reads SQTIHQWPATLVQPVGSPLSLECTVEGTSNPNLYWYRQAAGRGLQLLFYSVGIGQISSEVPQNLSASRPQDRQFILSSKKLLLSDSGFYLCAWSHGGSYEQYFGPGTRLTVT.

CDR3 sequence: CASSVGQAGNTIYF. CDR3 nucleotides: TGTGCCAGCAGCGTAGGACAGGCCGGAAACACCATATATTTT. This sequence joins TRBV9 and TRBJ1-3; TRBD1 might be the D (6 bases). V was shortened by 0 bases and J by 4 bases, with 8 bases between the two germline ends. Looked up from germline, CDR1 is SGDLS and CDR2 is YYNGEE. The CDR3 is made up of 14 amino acids.

This clone appeared once. The J gene is TRBJ1-1, the V gene TRBV2, with D perhaps matching TRBD1 (6 bases). The V gene lost 6 bases and the J gene lost 6 bases, with 29 bases spanning the gap. The CDR3 consists of 18 residues. Per the germline V gene, CDR1 is SNHLY and CDR2 is FYNNEI. The chain's CDR3 is CASSRYPDSSRASAEAFF. CDR3 DNA sequence: TGTGCCAGCAGCCGATACCCGGACAGCAGCCGAGCCAGCGCTGAAGCTTTCTTT.

The gene calls are TRBV19 and TRBJ1-5; no firm D call. V was trimmed by 3 bases and J by 7 bases, leaving 22 bases between them. The length of the CDR3 is 17 residues. The germline V gene has CDR1 LNHDA and CDR2 SQIVND (reference sequence). The CDR3 protein is CASSMRPGSWWNQPQHF. As DNA, the CDR3 is TGTGCCAGTAGTATGAGGCCCGGGTCCTGGTGGAACCAGCCCCAGCATTTT.

This chain connects TRBV12-5 to TRBJ2-1, with D possibly TRBD1 on 6 matching bases. The CDR3 loop spans 16 amino acids. The germline V gene encodes CDR1 LGHNT and CDR2 FRNRAP. Deletions cut 5 bases from V and 3 bases from J, with 17 bases between. The CDR3 DNA sequence: TGTGCTAGTGGTCCCATCCGACAGGAAAACTACAATGAGCAGTTCTTC. It yields the protein CASGPIRQENYNEQFF.

The chain links TRBV4-1 to TRBJ1-2, with D possibly TRBD1 on 6 matching bases. Germline loops: CDR1 MGHRA, CDR2 YSYEKL. V lost 5 bases and J lost 0, with 16 bases in between. This CDR3 region has 16 residues. The CDR3, as DNA: TGCGCCAGCAGCAGCATAAGGGGGGGATCTAACTATGGCTACACCTTC. This gives the protein CASSSIRGGSNYGYTF.

V usage is TRBV18 and J usage is TRBJ1-3; D is unclear. The CDR3 loop spans 16 amino acids. V shed 1 base and J shed 4 bases, with 14 bases lying between them. Germline assignment: CDR1 KGHSH and CDR2 LQKENI. CDR3 residues: CASSPLSKTSGNTIYF. CDR3 nucleotide sequence: TGTGCCAGCTCACCACTTTCTAAAACCTCGGGAAACACCATATATTTT. The variable domain in full, completed from reference TRBV18 and TRBJ1-3, reads NAGVMQNPRHLVRRRGQEARLRCSPMKGHSHVYWYRQLPEEGLKFMVYLQKENIIDESGMPKERFSAEFPKEGPSILRIQQVVRGDSAAYFCASSPLSKTSGNTIYFGEGSWLTVV.

The chain is built from TRBV5-1 and TRBJ1-1, with D possibly being TRBD1 (6 bases). Per the germline V gene, CDR1 is SGHRS and CDR2 is YFSETQ. The CDR3 consists of 14 residues. V lost 2 bases and J lost 0, with 8 bases in between. In DNA form, the CDR3 reads TGCGCCAGCAGCTTCGGGACACTGAACACTGAAGCTTTCTTT. This encodes CASSFGTLNTEAFF. Full variable domain (remainder filled in from reference TRBV5-1 and TRBJ1-1): KAGVTQTPRYLIKTRGQQVTLSCSPISGHRSVSWYQQTPGQGLQFLFEYFSETQRNKGNFPGRFSGRQFSNSRSEMNVSTLELGDSALYLCASSFGTLNTEAFFGQGTRLTVV.

The table lists this clone with a few counts. The gene calls are TRBV19 and TRBJ1-6; no clear D gene. CDR3 size: 15 residues. Germline-derived CDR1 and CDR2 are LNHDA and SQIVND (reference sequence). V was clipped by 2 bases and J by 5 bases, with 10 bases between them. The DNA of the CDR3 is TGTGCCAGTAGTATATTCAACAGCAATAATTCACCCCTCCACTTT. Amino acids: CASSIFNSNNSPLHF.

The rearrangement links TRBV5-1 to TRBJ2-3, with 7 bases fitting TRBD2. Germline V CDR1 and CDR2: SGHRS, YFSETQ. This CDR3 is built from 15 residues. V lost 0 bases, J lost 3 bases, and 4 bases stayed unmatched. In DNA form, the CDR3 reads TGCGCCAGCAGCTTGGGGGTTAGCGGGACAGATACGCAGTATTTT. Encoded protein: CASSLGVSGTDTQYF. The full variable domain, with the rest looked up from reference TRBV5-1 and TRBJ2-3, is KAGVTQTPRYLIKTRGQQVTLSCSPISGHRSVSWYQQTPGQGLQFLFEYFSETQRNKGNFPGRFSGRQFSNSRSEMNVSTLELGDSALYLCASSLGVSGTDTQYFGPGTRLTVL.

J is TRBJ1-3 and V is TRBV27; no clear D. The CDR3 is made up of 14 amino acids. The germline CDR1 and CDR2 sequences are MNHEY and SMNVEV (reference sequence). The V end lost 8 bases, the J end lost 2 bases, and 13 bases lay between the germline ends. The CDR3 protein is CASERGSAGNTIYF. The CDR3, as DNA: TGTGCCAGCGAACGAGGCTCGGCTGGAAACACCATATATTTT.

V is TRBV29-1 and J is TRBJ2-2; TRBD1 matches 7 bases. V lost 4 bases and J lost 2; bases outside the gene matches: 4. From germline, CDR1 is SQVTM and CDR2 ANQGSEA. This CDR3 is 14 amino acids long. The CDR3 protein is CSVGQGVNTGELFF. CDR3 DNA: TGCAGCGTTGGGCAGGGGGTCAACACCGGGGAGCTGTTTTTT.

This clone was counted once. This chain joins TRBV5-5 and TRBJ2-2, with D unclear. Trimming took 0 bases from V and 0 from J, leaving 3 bases between them. This CDR3 has 14 residues. Germline V gene lookup returns CDR1 SGHKS and CDR2 YYEKEE (reference sequence). The CDR3 coding sequence is TGTGCCAGCAGCTTGGACACGAACACCGGGGAGCTGTTTTTT. This codes for CASSLDTNTGELFF.

Regarding this clone: Germline and junction disagree at one end, which may indicate a read error. The rearrangement links TRBV6-5 to TRBJ2-1; 7 nucleotides match TRBD2. CDR1 and CDR2 from the germline V gene are MNHEY and SVGAGI. There are 15 residues in the CDR3. The CDR3 sequence: CNVRSLAAKSGEQFF. For the CDR3, the DNA is TGCAACGTAAGGTCTCTAGCGGCTAAATCGGGTGAGCAGTTCTTC.

V gene TRBV9 combines with J gene TRBJ2-3, with D perhaps matching TRBD2 (6 bases). Germline V gene lookup returns CDR1 SGDLS and CDR2 YYNGEE. CDR3 size: 16 residues. V lost 0 bases and J lost 0, with 11 bases in between. CDR3 nucleotides: TGTGCCAGCAGCGTAGAGCGGGCAGGTAGCACAGATACGCAGTATTTT. This codes for CASSVERAGSTDTQYF.

This rearrangement joins TRBV10-3 to TRBJ2-2, with 9 bases matching TRBD1. Germline CDR1 reads ENHRY; CDR2 reads SYGVKD. This CDR3 is built from 17 residues. Trimming removed 7 bases from V and 1 base from J; junction bases left unmatched: 10. CDR3 in DNA: TGTGCCATCACCCCCCAGCCGGGACAGGGGAACACCGGGGAGCTGTTTTTT. This codes for CAITPQPGQGNTGELFF.